The rows below give T cell receptor beta chains drawn from one sample of a study of blood T cell repertoires in COVID-19. Using immunoSEQ multiplex PCR, the repertoire was profiled, and TCRdb retains in-frame clones only, with some absent. The sample has over 150,000 clones; roughly 90% are singletons. The sequencing input was peripheral blood. These receptors were obtained from a man aged 70-80 years with active or convalescent COVID-19. Both conserved end residues are part of each CDR3. A D gene is named only where the DNA matches it firmly. Size is stated for part of the rows, as once, few or many counts, or as a class when the clone is expanded.

v_call	clone_size	j_call	d_call	cdr3_nt	cdr3_aa
TRBV11-3	-	TRBJ2-1	-	TGTGCCAGCAGCTTAGATCGGGAGCGAGAGCAGTTCTTC	CASSLDREREQFF
TRBV11-2	few	TRBJ2-5	-	TGTGCCAGCAGCTCCGGGAAGACCCAGTACTTC	CASSSGKTQYF
TRBV29-1	-	TRBJ1-5	-	TGCAGCGTAGGGACTTTATCTAGCAATCAGCCCCAGCATTTT	CSVGTLSSNQPQHF
TRBV5-1	-	TRBJ1-1	TRBD1	TGCGCCAGCAGCCCGGACAGGATTGAAGCTTTCTTT	CASSPDRIEAFF
TRBV5-8	-	TRBJ2-5	TRBD2	TGTGCCAGCAGCTTAAGCGGGGGGTCTCAAGAGACCCAGTACTTC	CASSLSGGSQETQYF
TRBV29-1	-	TRBJ1-1	-	TGCAGCGTCGAGGGACAAATGAACACTGAAGCTTTCTTT	CSVEGQMNTEAFF
TRBV6-1	-	TRBJ2-1	TRBD2	TGTGCCAGCAGTAAAGGGACTAGCGGGAGTGGTATATGGGAGCAGTTCTTC	CASSKGTSGSGIWEQFF
TRBV9	-	TRBJ2-5	TRBD2	TGTGCCAGCAGCGTAGGGCTCCTAGCGGAGCAAGAGACCCAGTACTTC	CASSVGLLAEQETQYF
TRBV5-1	-	TRBJ1-2	TRBD1	TGCGCCAGTAGCACAGGGGGCGGCTATGGCTACACCTTC	CASSTGGGYGYTF
TRBV7-2	-	TRBJ1-6	-	TGTGCCAGCAGCTTAGAGGGTCAGGGCGCTAATTCACCCCTCCACTTT	CASSLEGQGANSPLHF
TRBV7-2	once	TRBJ1-1	TRBD1	TGTGCCAGCAGCTCACAGGGGTTCACTGAAGCTTTCTTT	CASSSQGFTEAFF